These 32 T cell receptor beta chains were all obtained from the same sample, sequenced in a study of identical twins. TCRdb re-called the 5' RACE reads through MiXCR, storing one row per CDR3 protein. The sample has about 700,000 distinct CDR3 sequences; roughly 8% are singletons. These data also featured in a second study, about yellow fever vaccine responses in identical twins.

Sample: PBMCs. These receptors came from a woman between 18 and 30 years old in good health.

The V and J genes are TRBV14 and TRBJ2-1, with 8 bases fitting TRBD1. The CDR3 totals 16 residues. Trimming cost V 3 bases and J 3 bases; bases outside gene matches: 7. Germline loops: CDR1 SGHDN, CDR2 FVKESK. The DNA of the CDR3 is TGTGCCAGCAGCCAGCCCGGACAGGGACACTACAATGAGCAGTTCTTC. This translates into CASSQPGQGHYNEQFF.

The chain carries TRBV5-5 and TRBJ2-2; 12 bases are a match to TRBD1. Germline assignment: CDR1 SGHKS and CDR2 YYEKEE (reference sequence). This CDR3 region has 17 residues. Losses at the gene ends were 6 bases for V and 3 bases for J; bases not matched to a gene: 9. CDR3: CASTHLGQGAYTGELFF. The CDR3 bases are TGTGCCAGCACCCACCTGGGACAGGGGGCGTACACCGGGGAGCTGTTTTTT.

This clonotype was observed many times. V gene TRBV3-1 combines with J gene TRBJ2-3, with 7 nucleotides matching TRBD2. Germline lookup yields CDR1 LGHDT and CDR2 YNNKEL (reference sequence). Unmatched junction bases numbered 9, after V lost 0 bases and J lost 0 bases. The CDR3 is 18 amino acids. In nucleotides, the CDR3 is TGTGCCAGCAGCCAAGACTCGTGGACGGGACTAAGCACAGATACGCAGTATTTT. It is translated as CASSQDSWTGLSTDTQYF.

The CDR3 region is CASSVSGARTDTQYF. The DNA for the CDR3 is TGTGCCAGCAGCGTTAGCGGGGCGCGCACAGATACGCAGTATTTT. The rearrangement joins TRBV9 to TRBJ2-3; 8 bases agree with TRBD2. The germline V gene encodes CDR1 SGDLS and CDR2 YYNGEE. The CDR3 sequence is 15 residues long. J gave up 1 base and V 2 bases, and 3 bases lay outside the gene matches.

This chain joins TRBV4-1 and TRBJ2-5; TRBD2 agrees at 11 bases. The V gene's germline CDR1 is MGHRA and CDR2 YSYEKL. The CDR3 consists of 17 residues. V was clipped by 4 bases and J by 1 base; unmatched bases: 8. CDR3 coding DNA: TGCGCCAGCAGCCCGCTCGGGACTAGCGGCATCCAAGAGACCCAGTACTTC. This translates into CASSPLGTSGIQETQYF.

Turning to this clonotype: Given a much more abundant clone one base away, this may be a read error. The gene calls are TRBV4-3 and TRBJ2-7; D possibly uses TRBD1 or TRBD2 (5 bases each). The CDR3 sequence is 18 residues long. Germline values: CDR1 LGHNA, CDR2 YSLEER. Trimming left V 1 base short and J 4 bases short, with 23 bases between. The CDR3 spells CASSQGGGSDQGLYEQYF. The CDR3 DNA is TGCGCCAGCAGCCAAGGAGGCGGGTCGGACCAGGGATTGTACGAGCAGTACTTC.

The genes are TRBV5-1 and TRBJ2-7; D may correspond to TRBD1 or TRBD2 (6 bases each). CDR1 and CDR2 (germline): SGHRS, YFSETQ. The CDR3 covers 15 residues. Trimming took off 0 bases at V and 4 bases at J, with 14 bases between the two ends. The CDR3 sequence is CASSLVVSGAYEQYF. The CDR3, as DNA: TGCGCCAGCAGCTTGGTGGTGTCGGGGGCTTACGAGCAGTACTTC.

This clonotype was recorded a few times. This chain uses TRBV28 with TRBJ2-2; D is uncertain. From germline, CDR1 is MDHEN and CDR2 SYDVKM. The germline V and J ends were trimmed by 1 base and 4 bases, with 7 bases remaining between them. The CDR3 totals 14 residues. Here the CDR3 reads CASSLFTTTGELFF. The CDR3 bases are TGTGCCAGCAGTTTATTTACTACCACCGGGGAGCTGTTTTTT.

The chain links TRBV11-2 to TRBJ2-5; tentatively, D is TRBD2 (6 bases). This CDR3 is 14 amino acids long. CDR1 is SGHAT and CDR2 is FQNNGV in the germline V gene. The ends were cut back, 4 bases at V and 0 bases at J, with 9 bases in the middle. The CDR3 DNA follows: TGTGCCAGCAGCTCACGACTAGACCAAGAGACCCAGTACTTC. It encodes CASSSRLDQETQYF.

The V call is TRBV24-1, the J call TRBJ2-1, with 7 bases lining up with TRBD2. The CDR3 loop spans 14 amino acids. V trimming: 3 bases; J trimming: 10 bases; junction bases outside the gene matches: 8. Germline V gene data show CDR1 as KGHDR and CDR2 as SFDVKD. The CDR3 bases are TGTGCCACCAGTGATGCCTATGGACTAGACGAGCAGTTCTTC. Translation gives CATSDAYGLDEQFF.

This clonotype was seen a few times. CDR3 loop: CASSQGGVSADNSPLHF. Written as DNA, the CDR3 is TGCGCCAGCAGCCAAGGAGGGGTGTCAGCAGATAATTCACCCCTCCACTTT. The chain couples TRBV4-1 to TRBJ1-6, with D maybe TRBD1 (5 bases). Trimming left V 1 base short and J 5 bases short, with 15 bases between. Germline V lookup: CDR1 MGHRA, CDR2 YSYEKL. The CDR3 has 17 amino acids.

In its sample, this clonotype was seen a few times. This chain uses TRBV6-5 with TRBJ2-7, with 7 bases identical to TRBD1. Germline assignment: CDR1 MNHEY and CDR2 SVGAGI. V lost 2 bases, J lost 5 bases, and 3 bases stayed unmatched. This CDR3 is 13 amino acids long. The CDR3 DNA reads as TGTGCCAGCAGTTACAGGGGGCCGGACGAGCAGTACTTC. This translates into CASSYRGPDEQYF.

This clonotype has just a few counts. V gene TRBV4-3 combines with J gene TRBJ2-1, with 9 bases lining up with TRBD2. V lost 0 bases, J lost 2 bases, and 11 bases stayed unmatched. Germline loops: CDR1 LGHNA, CDR2 YSLEER. The CDR3 is 19 residues long. The CDR3 here is CASSQDIGAGGGAYNEQFF. The CDR3 DNA sequence: TGCGCCAGCAGCCAAGATATTGGCGCGGGAGGGGGAGCCTACAATGAGCAGTTCTTC.

In DNA, the CDR3 is TGTGCCAGCAGCCTGTCCGGGGGGCCGGGCGAGCAGTACTTC. Its translation is CASSLSGGPGEQYF. The rearrangement joins TRBV28 to TRBJ2-7; the D gene is possibly TRBD2 (7 bases). The CDR3 loop spans 14 amino acids. V was pared by 6 bases and J by 6 bases, with 18 bases between. Germline V gene data show CDR1 as MDHEN and CDR2 as SYDVKM.

This clonotype was picked up a small number of times. The V and J genes are TRBV20-1 and TRBJ2-5, with a tentative D call TRBD1 (6 bases). V gave up 3 bases and J gave up 5 bases, with 13 bases separating them. The CDR3 runs to 13 residues. Germline CDR1 and CDR2: DFQATT and SNEGSKA (reference sequence). This CDR3 reads CSASMTGYETQYF. The CDR3 DNA sequence: TGCAGTGCTAGCATGACAGGTTACGAGACCCAGTACTTC.

The table lists this clonotype with a few counts. Here the CDR3 reads CASRTYHGETQYF. Written as DNA, the CDR3 is TGTGCCAGCAGAACTTACCATGGAGAGACCCAGTACTTC. J is TRBJ2-5 and V is TRBV12-3 or TRBV12-4; D unclear. The V gene lost 6 bases and the J gene lost 4 bases, with 12 bases spanning the gap. The CDR3 totals 13 residues.

The chain is built from TRBV4-1 and TRBJ2-7; D is uncertain. The germline V gene has CDR1 MGHRA and CDR2 YSYEKL. The V and J ends lost 0 bases and 3 bases respectively, with 9 bases between them. The length of the CDR3 is 14 residues. CDR3 nucleotides: TGCGCCAGCAGCCAAGAAGAATTAAGCTACGAGCAGTACTTC. Its protein is CASSQEELSYEQYF.

This chain joins TRBV20-1 and TRBJ2-7, with 9 bases that match TRBD2. The V and J ends lost 5 bases and 3 bases, in that order; junction bases with no gene match: 11. There are 15 residues in the CDR3. From germline, CDR1 is DFQATT and CDR2 SNEGSKA (reference sequence). This chain's CDR3 is CSAPPGGSGSYEQYF. In DNA form, the CDR3 reads TGCAGTGCTCCGCCGGGGGGTAGCGGGAGCTACGAGCAGTACTTC.

The chain links TRBV2 to TRBJ2-5, with D perhaps matching TRBD2 (6 bases). V lost 3 bases and J 4 bases, leaving 12 bases between the germline ends. This CDR3 comprises 14 residues. Germline lookup yields CDR1 SNHLY and CDR2 FYNNEI. DNA of the CDR3: TGTGCCAGCAGTGATTATGGGGGAGGAGAGACCCAGTACTTC. This sequence encodes CASSDYGGGETQYF.

This clonotype was counted a few times. This chain uses TRBV18 with TRBJ1-1; D is uncertain. Germline CDR1 reads KGHSH; CDR2 reads LQKENI. The CDR3 extends over 13 amino acids. Trimming removed 5 bases from V and 5 bases from J, with 12 bases in between. In DNA form, the CDR3 reads TGTGCCAGCTCATACCGGGAGCGGACTGAAGCTTTCTTT. The encoded protein is CASSYRERTEAFF.

In the case of this clonotype: Being one base from a much bigger clone, this may be a read error. This rearrangement joins TRBV5-1 to TRBJ2-5, with D unclear. The CDR3 spans 16 residues. V lost 0 bases and J 3 bases, leaving 15 bases between the germline ends. Germline loops: CDR1 SGHRS, CDR2 YFSETQ. For the CDR3, the DNA is TGCGCCAGCAGCTTGGGAGGCAAAGTACTCAAAGAGACCCAGTACTTC. This codes for CASSLGGKVLKETQYF.

The chain joins TRBV29-1 to TRBJ2-7; D gene ambiguous. Trimming stripped 4 bases from V and 5 bases from J, with 9 bases between. The CDR3 has 11 residues. Germline V gene data show CDR1 as SQVTM and CDR2 as ANQGSEA. CDR3 loop: CSVVTLNEQYF. The CDR3 bases are TGCAGCGTTGTGACCCTCAACGAGCAGTACTTC.

The V gene is TRBV7-2, the J gene TRBJ2-1; 10 bases line up with TRBD2. V shed 7 bases, J shed 10 bases, and the junction held 19 bases outside the gene matches. Looked up from germline, CDR1 is SGHTA and CDR2 is FQGNSA. The CDR3 loop spans 17 amino acids. Here the CDR3 DNA reads TGTGCCAGCAAATCCCGGAGCCTAGCGGGGGAAGGGGGGGAGCAGTTCTTC. As protein: CASKSRSLAGEGGEQFF.

Many counts were recorded for this clonotype. The V gene is TRBV7-2, the J gene TRBJ2-3; D perhaps matches TRBD2 (6 bases). This CDR3 contains 14 residues. CDR1 and CDR2 (germline): SGHTA, FQGNSA. Trimming pared 1 base from V and 5 bases from J, leaving 10 bases between. The CDR3 coding sequence is TGTGCCAGCAGCTTAGGGCTAGCGAGAGATACGCAGTATTTT. It encodes CASSLGLARDTQYF.

Note on this clonotype: At one boundary the junction diverges from the germline segment, which might be a read error. This rearrangement joins TRBV5-1 to TRBJ2-2; D gene unclear. Germline CDR1 reads SGHRS; CDR2 reads YFSETQ. The length of the CDR3 is 14 residues. The CDR3 DNA sequence: TGCGCCAGCAGCTTAAGAGCAGACACTGGGGAGCTGTTTTTT. It specifies CASSLRADTGELFF.

The gene calls are TRBV9 and TRBJ2-4, with 10 nucleotides matching TRBD1. This CDR3 is 14 amino acids long. Unmatched junction bases numbered 1, after V lost 0 bases and J lost 7 bases. Germline CDR1 SGDLS, CDR2 YYNGEE. The CDR3 loop is CASSVEGQGNIQYF. The CDR3 DNA sequence: TGTGCCAGCAGCGTAGAGGGACAGGGGAACATTCAGTACTTC.

This chain connects TRBV12-3 or TRBV12-4 to TRBJ1-1, with D unclear. CDR3 length: 17 amino acids. V was pared by 1 base and J by 3 bases, with 18 bases between. CDR3 in DNA: TGTGCCAGCAGTTTAGTCTCTATGCGGCAGATCGACACTGAAGCTTTCTTT. Encoded protein: CASSLVSMRQIDTEAFF.

This clonotype was seen more than once but under ten times. This chain connects TRBV6-5 to TRBJ2-3; 12 bases map to TRBD2. Germline V gene sequence: CDR1 MNHEY, CDR2 SVGAGI. This CDR3 is built from 19 residues. Trimming took 4 bases from V and 1 from J; bases not matched to a gene: 12. The CDR3 reads CASSWGLAGGPGGTDTQYF. The CDR3, as DNA: TGTGCCAGCAGTTGGGGGCTAGCGGGAGGGCCGGGAGGCACAGATACGCAGTATTTT.

This clonotype was recorded a few times. The chain uses TRBV20-1 and TRBJ2-7; TRBD1 agrees at 8 bases. With V trimmed by 2 bases and J by 3 bases, 3 bases remained unmatched. This CDR3 is 13 amino acids long. From germline, CDR1 is DFQATT and CDR2 SNEGSKA (reference sequence). The CDR3 spells CSARSGQDYEQYF. The CDR3 DNA follows: TGCAGTGCTAGATCGGGACAGGACTACGAGCAGTACTTC.

The rearrangement links TRBV27 to TRBJ2-3; the match to TRBD2 covers 14 bases. V was pared by 3 bases and J by 5 bases, with 7 bases of the junction left unmatched. This CDR3 comprises 17 residues. Germline CDR1 is MNHEY and CDR2 is SMNVEV (reference sequence). The CDR3 DNA sequence: TGTGCCAGCAGTTTGCCGACTAGCGGGGGGGCCGTAGATACGCAGTATTTT. Translated: CASSLPTSGGAVDTQYF.

The chain combines TRBV12-3 or TRBV12-4 with TRBJ1-5, with 9 positions matching TRBD1. Trimming removed 3 bases from V and 6 bases from J; junction bases left unmatched: 12. The CDR3 extends over 17 amino acids. CDR3: CASSFRALQGARQPQHF. CDR3 DNA: TGTGCCAGCAGTTTCAGAGCATTACAGGGGGCGCGTCAGCCCCAGCATTTT.

The chain is built from TRBV6-1 and TRBJ2-2, with 14 bases fitting TRBD2. The J segment lost 7 bases and the V segment lost 5 bases, leaving 3 bases of the junction unmatched. CDR3 length: 15 amino acids. Per the germline V gene, CDR1 is MNHNS and CDR2 is SASEGT. The chain's CDR3 is CASSRGTSGSGELFF. Written as DNA, the CDR3 is TGTGCCAGCAGTCGAGGGACTAGCGGGAGCGGGGAGCTGTTTTTT.